Shown below are 11 T cell receptor beta chains from a single sample sequenced in a study of metastatic and nonmetastatic thyroid tumors (dated by TCRdb to about 2020). No treatment had been received by any patient before thyroid surgery. The library was made by PCR. TCRdb names Illumina HiSeq 4000 as the instrument used. TCRdb trimmed public reads at Q25 via fastp, called clones via MiXCR and kept in-frame beta chains. This sample has about 69,000 clones in its table, and approximately 15% of those were observed once. The top ten hold more than 6.5% of the sample. Source material: blood. These receptors were collected from a male donor with papillary thyroid cancer or a benign thyroid nodule (not recorded which). Some clones in this sample may be carry-over from other donors' samples.

This clone was seen more than once but under ten times. This sequence may be a read error, since a much larger clone differs from it by one base. Other DNA sequences in the same sample also yield this CDR3. The chain has TRBV24-1 and TRBJ1-5; tentative D call: TRBD1 (6 bases). The CDR3 runs to 18 residues. V was trimmed by 2 bases and J by 5 bases, leaving 21 bases between them. In germline, CDR1 is KGHDR, CDR2 SFDVKD. CDR3 sequence: CATSDSPGGALGDQPQHF. CDR3 coding DNA: TGTGCCACCAGTGATTCCCCGGGGGGGGCGTTAGGCGATCAGCCCCAGCATTTT.

Comments on this clone: Being one base from a much bigger clone, this may be a read error. The gene calls are TRBV9 and TRBJ2-5; no firm D call. The CDR3 has 13 amino acids. Germline assignment: CDR1 SGDLS and CDR2 YYNGEE. Deletions cut 0 bases from V and 4 bases from J, with 7 bases between. CDR3 loop: CASSVAPGETQYF. As DNA, the CDR3 is TGTGCCAGCAGCGTAGCCCCTGGAGAGACCCAGTACTTC. The whole variable domain, remainder taken from reference TRBV9 and TRBJ2-5, is DSGVTQTPKHLITATGQRVTLRCSPRSGDLSVYWYQQSLDQGLQFLIQYYNGEERAKGNILERFSAQQFPDLHSELNLSSLELGDSALYFCASSVAPGETQYFGPGTRLLVL.

At least ten counts were recorded for this clone. Other DNA sequences in this specimen translate into the identical CDR3. The J gene is TRBJ1-4, the V gene TRBV4-1; no firm D call. The ends were cut back, 4 bases at V and 2 bases at J, with 14 bases in the middle. Germline-derived CDR1 and CDR2 are MGHRA and YSYEKL. This CDR3 spans 16 amino acids. CDR3 amino acids: CASSPLEVGTNEKLFF. The DNA for the CDR3 is TGCGCCAGCAGCCCCTTAGAAGTAGGGACTAATGAAAAACTGTTTTTT.

This clone was observed at least ten times. The sample contains more than one DNA sequence encoding this CDR3. The rearrangement uses TRBV10-2 and TRBJ2-5; TRBD2 agrees at 9 bases. This CDR3 spans 16 amino acids. In germline, CDR1 is WSHSY, CDR2 SAAADI. J gave up 2 bases and V 4 bases, and 8 bases lay outside the gene matches. The CDR3 loop is CASSVGGRAFQETQYF. CDR3 coding DNA: TGCGCCAGCAGTGTCGGCGGGAGGGCCTTTCAAGAGACCCAGTACTTC.

This clone was counted many times. V gene TRBV6-1 combines with J gene TRBJ2-7; 12 bases align to TRBD2. With 7 bases clipped from V and 6 bases from J, the junction kept 10 bases outside the gene matches. In germline, CDR1 is MNHNS, CDR2 SASEGT. The CDR3 contains 15 residues. CDR3: CASTPTSGRLIEQYF. In DNA form, the CDR3 reads TGTGCCAGCACCCCTACTAGCGGGAGGCTGATCGAGCAGTACTTC.

This clone has ten or more counts. This chain connects TRBV7-2 to TRBJ2-3; perhaps TRBD2 as D (6 bases). The V gene lost 4 bases and the J gene lost 6 bases, with 8 bases spanning the gap. Germline CDR1 reads SGHTA; CDR2 reads FQGNSA. The CDR3 consists of 12 residues. The CDR3 loop is CASSSGDDTQYF. The CDR3 nucleotides are TGTGCCAGCAGCTCGGGAGACGATACGCAGTATTTT.

This clone showed up many times. A junction boundary mismatches the germline segment, possibly from a read error. CDR3 sequence reads: CASSFRTSRAF. CDR3 bases: TGTGCCAGTAGTTTTCGGACTAGCCGAGCCTTC. The gene calls are TRBV19 and TRBJ2-1; 8 bases agree with TRBD2. This CDR3 contains 11 residues. Germline V gives CDR1 LNHDA, CDR2 SQIVND (reference sequence).

Regarding this clone: Germline and junction disagree at one end, which may indicate a read error. Other DNA sequences in this specimen translate into the identical CDR3. The V and J genes are TRBV3-1 and TRBJ1-2; D is possibly TRBD1 (6 bases). The CDR3 runs to 16 residues. Germline assignment: CDR1 LGHDT and CDR2 YNNKEL (reference sequence). The CDR3 is CANSLEGGTANYGYTF. In DNA form, the CDR3 reads TGTGCCAACAGCCTTGAGGGGGGAACGGCAAACTATGGCTACACCTTC.

This clone was seen a handful of times. This may stem from a read error, because a much larger clone lies one nucleotide away. The sample contains more than one DNA sequence encoding this CDR3. The chain recombines TRBV29-1 with TRBJ2-5; 10 positions agree with TRBD2. This CDR3 is 15 amino acids long. V was clipped by 6 bases and J by 2 bases; unmatched bases: 9. Looked up from germline, CDR1 is SQVTM and CDR2 is ANQGSEA. CDR3 region: CSVGPGLAEQETQYF. The CDR3 nucleotides are TGCAGCGTGGGGCCTGGACTAGCGGAACAAGAGACCCAGTACTTC.

Details on this clone: This could be a read error, since a much larger clone is one nucleotide away. The chain combines TRBV12-5 with TRBJ1-2, with D tentatively TRBD1 (6 bases). The V end lost 1 base, the J end lost 10 bases, and 16 bases lay between the germline ends. Germline-derived CDR1 and CDR2 are LGHNT and FRNRAP. The CDR3 runs 14 residues. The CDR3 region has the DNA TGTGCTAGTGGTTTGGGGTGGACAGTACGAGACTACACCTTC. Protein: CASGLGWTVRDYTF.

This clone was seen ten or more times. The rearrangement joins TRBV11-2 to TRBJ2-5; D is unresolved. V was shortened by 6 bases and J by 2 bases, with 10 bases between the two germline ends. The CDR3 is 13 amino acids. CDR1 SGHAT and CDR2 FQNNGV come from the germline V gene. The CDR3 here is CASSSAMQETQYF. For the CDR3, the DNA is TGTGCCAGCAGTTCGGCAATGCAAGAGACCCAGTACTTC.